This T cell receptor (beta chain) came from a study of shared clonotypes between healthy human individuals. Only Caucasian adults living in Nashville, Tennessee served as donors. General study points: Represented diversity, genetic and exposure-history alike, was limited by few donors.

For this clone: The antigen is undetermined.

This CDR3 is built from 15 residues. The V gene end was trimmed by 5 bases and the J gene end by 0 bases; junction bases not matched to a gene: 3. The germline V gene has CDR1 SGHNT and CDR2 YYREEE (reference sequence). Sequencing on ten immunoSEQ deep assay plates was performed for unsorted PBMC DNA. Profiling relied on immunoSEQ multiplex PCR, and the TCRdb table lists in-frame clones only, not all of them. Seen here are more than 400,000 clones, about 85% observed once, and the top ten hold 9.5% to 15%. The specimen sequenced was PBMCs. V usage is TRBV5-4 and J usage is TRBJ2-2, with 8 bases lining up with TRBD2. The receptor comes from a woman aged 40 to 50 in good health. Some clones in this sample may be carry-over from other donors' samples. Here the CDR3 reads CASRPGLANTGELFF. In DNA form, the CDR3 reads TGTGCCAGCAGGCCGGGACTAGCGAACACCGGGGAGCTGTTTTTT.